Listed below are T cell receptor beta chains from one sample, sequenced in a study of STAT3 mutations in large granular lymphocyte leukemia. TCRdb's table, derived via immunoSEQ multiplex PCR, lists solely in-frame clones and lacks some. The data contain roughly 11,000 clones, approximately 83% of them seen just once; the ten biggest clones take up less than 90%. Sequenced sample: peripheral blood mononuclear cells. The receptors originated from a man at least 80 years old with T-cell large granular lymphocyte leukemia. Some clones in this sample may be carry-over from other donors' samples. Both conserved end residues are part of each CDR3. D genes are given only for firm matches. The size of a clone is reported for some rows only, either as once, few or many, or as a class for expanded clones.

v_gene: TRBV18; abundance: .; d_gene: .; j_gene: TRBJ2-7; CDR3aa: CASSSPAGDYEQYF; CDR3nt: TGTGCCAGCTCCTCCCCGGCAGGAGACTACGAGCAGTACTTC
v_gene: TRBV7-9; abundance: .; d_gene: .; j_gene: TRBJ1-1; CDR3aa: CASSLNSGEAFF; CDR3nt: TGTGCCAGCAGCTTAAACAGCGGAGAAGCTTTCTTT
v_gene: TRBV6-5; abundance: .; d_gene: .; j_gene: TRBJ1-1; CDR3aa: CASVPEWGMNTEAFF; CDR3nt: TGTGCCAGCGTCCCCGAGTGGGGCATGAACACTGAAGCTTTCTTT
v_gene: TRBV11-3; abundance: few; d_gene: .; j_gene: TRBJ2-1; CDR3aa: CASSLTPAAYNEQFF; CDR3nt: TGTGCCAGCAGCCTAACCCCTGCAGCCTACAATGAGCAGTTCTTC
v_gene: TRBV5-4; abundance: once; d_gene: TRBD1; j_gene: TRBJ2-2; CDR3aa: CASSLADRIAGELFF; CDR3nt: TGTGCCAGCAGCTTGGCGGACAGGATCGCCGGGGAGCTGTTTTTT
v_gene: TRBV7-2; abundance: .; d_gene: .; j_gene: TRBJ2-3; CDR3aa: CASSNRQSTDTQYF; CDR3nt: TGTGCCAGCAGCAATCGACAGAGCACAGATACGCAGTATTTT
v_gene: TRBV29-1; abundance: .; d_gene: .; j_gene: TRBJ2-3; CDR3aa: CSVGGTAGSDTQYF; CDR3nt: TGCAGCGTTGGAGGGACGGCTGGTTCAGATACGCAGTATTTT
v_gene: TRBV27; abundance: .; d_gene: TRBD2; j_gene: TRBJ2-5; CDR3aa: CASRTSGKETQYF; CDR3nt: TGTGCCAGCAGGACTAGCGGAAAAGAGACCCAGTACTTC
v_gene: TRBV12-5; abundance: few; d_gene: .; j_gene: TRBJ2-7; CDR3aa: CASGLDQRDEQYF; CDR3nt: TGTGCTAGTGGTTTGGACCAGCGGGACGAGCAGTACTTC
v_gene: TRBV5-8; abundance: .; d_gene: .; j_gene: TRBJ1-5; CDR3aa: CASSLALEPQHF; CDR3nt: TGTGCCAGCAGCTTGGCCCTGGAGCCCCAGCATTTT
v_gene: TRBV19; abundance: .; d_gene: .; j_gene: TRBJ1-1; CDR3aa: CASSMTAVAFF; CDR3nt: TGTGCCAGTAGTATGACAGCGGTTGCTTTCTTT
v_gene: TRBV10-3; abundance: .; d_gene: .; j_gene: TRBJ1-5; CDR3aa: CAISEGGNQPQHF; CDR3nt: TGTGCCATCAGTGAGGGGGGAAATCAGCCCCAGCATTTT
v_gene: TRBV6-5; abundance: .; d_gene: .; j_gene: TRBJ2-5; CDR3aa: CASSPRGNQETQYF; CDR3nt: TGTGCCAGCAGCCCTAGGGGAAATCAAGAGACCCAGTACTTC
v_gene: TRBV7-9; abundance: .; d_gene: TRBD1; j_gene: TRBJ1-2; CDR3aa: CASSQLLTGQVNYGYTF; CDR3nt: TGTGCCAGCAGCCAACTTTTAACGGGACAGGTCAACTATGGCTACACCTTC
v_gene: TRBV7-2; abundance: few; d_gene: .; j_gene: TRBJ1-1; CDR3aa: CASSTTTNTEAFF; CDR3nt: TGTGCCAGCAGCACGACAACGAACACTGAAGCTTTCTTT
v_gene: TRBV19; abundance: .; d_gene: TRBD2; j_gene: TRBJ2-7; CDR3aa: CASSSEPSGTYEQYF; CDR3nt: TGTGCCAGTAGCTCGGAGCCTAGCGGGACTTACGAGCAGTACTTC
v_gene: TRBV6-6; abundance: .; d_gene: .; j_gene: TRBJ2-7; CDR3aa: CASSPRQPPYEQYF; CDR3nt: TGTGCCAGCAGTCCAAGACAGCCACCTTACGAGCAGTACTTC
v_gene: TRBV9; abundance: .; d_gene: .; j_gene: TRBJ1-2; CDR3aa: CASSSGTHYGYTF; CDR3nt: TGTGCCAGCAGCTCGGGGACGCACTATGGCTACACCTTC
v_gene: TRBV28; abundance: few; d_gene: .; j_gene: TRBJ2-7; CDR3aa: CASIESGYGEQYF; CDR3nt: TGTGCCAGCATAGAATCGGGGTACGGCGAGCAGTACTTC
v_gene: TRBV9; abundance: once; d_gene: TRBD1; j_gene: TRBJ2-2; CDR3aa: CASSSTGTGYAGELFF; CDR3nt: TGTGCCAGCAGCTCTACCGGGACAGGTTATGCCGGGGAGCTGTTTTTT
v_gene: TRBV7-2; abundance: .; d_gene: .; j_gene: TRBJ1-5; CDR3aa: CATSGQINQPQHF; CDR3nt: TGTGCTACGTCTGGACAGATCAATCAGCCCCAGCATTTT
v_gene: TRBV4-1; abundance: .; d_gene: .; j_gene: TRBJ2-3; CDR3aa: CASSPTRSNTDTQYF; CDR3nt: TGCGCCAGCAGCCCGACTAGGTCTAACACAGATACGCAGTATTTT
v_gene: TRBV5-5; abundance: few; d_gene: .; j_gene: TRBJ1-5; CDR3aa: CASSREWYSNQPQHF; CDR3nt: TGTGCCAGCAGCCGGGAATGGTATAGCAATCAGCCCCAGCATTTT
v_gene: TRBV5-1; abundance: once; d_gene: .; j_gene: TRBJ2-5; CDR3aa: CASSLDGYQETQYF; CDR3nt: TGCGCCAGCAGCTTGGATGGGTACCAAGAGACCCAGTACTTC
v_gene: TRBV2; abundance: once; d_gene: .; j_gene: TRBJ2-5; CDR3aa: CASSETRGETQYF; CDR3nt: TGTGCCAGCAGTGAAACAAGAGGGGAGACCCAGTACTTC
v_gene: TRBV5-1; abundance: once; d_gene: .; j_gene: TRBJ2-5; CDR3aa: CASSVDGGGETQYF; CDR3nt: TGCGCCAGCAGCGTGGACGGGGGAGGCGAGACCCAGTACTTC
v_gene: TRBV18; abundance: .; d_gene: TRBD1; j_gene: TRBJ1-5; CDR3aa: CASSSGTGGVDQPQHF; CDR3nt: TGTGCCAGCTCATCGGGGACAGGGGGCGTAGATCAGCCCCAGCATTTT
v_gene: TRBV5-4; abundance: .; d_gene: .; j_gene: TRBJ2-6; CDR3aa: CASSLGPPKAGANVLTF; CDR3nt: TGTGCCAGCAGCTTGGGACCACCCAAGGCGGGGGCCAACGTCCTGACTTTC
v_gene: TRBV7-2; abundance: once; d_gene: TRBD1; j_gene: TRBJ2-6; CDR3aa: CASSDRVTGANVLTF; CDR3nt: TGTGCCAGCAGCGACAGGGTAACTGGGGCCAACGTCCTGACTTTC
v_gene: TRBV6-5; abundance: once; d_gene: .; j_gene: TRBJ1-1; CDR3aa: CASSYKGGSTEAFF; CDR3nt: TGTGCCAGCAGTTACAAGGGCGGGAGCACTGAAGCTTTCTTT
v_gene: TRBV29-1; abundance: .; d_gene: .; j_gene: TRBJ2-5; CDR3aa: CSVGRGADGEKETQYF; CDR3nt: TGCAGCGTCGGCCGCGGTGCAGACGGGGAGAAAGAGACCCAGTACTTC
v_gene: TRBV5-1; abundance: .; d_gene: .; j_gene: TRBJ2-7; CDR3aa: CASSLAPSGIYEQYF; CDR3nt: TGCGCCAGCAGCTTGGCGCCTTCAGGGATCTACGAGCAGTACTTC
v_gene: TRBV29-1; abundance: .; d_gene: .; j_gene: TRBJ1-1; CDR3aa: CSGLGETEAFF; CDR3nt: TGCAGCGGGCTCGGGGAAACTGAAGCTTTCTTT
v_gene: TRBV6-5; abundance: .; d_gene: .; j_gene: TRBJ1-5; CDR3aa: CASSRANQPQHF; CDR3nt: TGTGCCAGCAGTAGGGCCAATCAGCCCCAGCATTTT
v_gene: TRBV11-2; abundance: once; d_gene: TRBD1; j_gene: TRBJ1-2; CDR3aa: CASSPHRPGQPWGYTF; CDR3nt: TGTGCCAGCAGCCCTCACAGACCGGGACAGCCATGGGGCTACACCTTC
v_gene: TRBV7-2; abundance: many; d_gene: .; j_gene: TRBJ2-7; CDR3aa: CASSREGTYEQYF; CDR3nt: TGTGCCAGCAGCCGCGAGGGGACCTACGAGCAGTACTTC
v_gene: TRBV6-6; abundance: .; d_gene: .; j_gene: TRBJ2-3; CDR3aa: CASSLLAPDTQYF; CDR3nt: TGTGCCAGCAGTTTACTAGCACCAGATACGCAGTATTTT
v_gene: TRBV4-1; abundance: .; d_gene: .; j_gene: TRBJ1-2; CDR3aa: CASSQFPATQPPAADGYTF; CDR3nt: TGCGCCAGCAGCCAATTCCCCGCGACGCAGCCCCCGGCTGCGGATGGCTACACCTTC
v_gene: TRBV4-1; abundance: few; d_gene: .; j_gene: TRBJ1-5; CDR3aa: CASSPGEWANSNQPQHF; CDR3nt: TGCGCCAGCAGCCCAGGTGAATGGGCGAATAGCAATCAGCCCCAGCATTTT
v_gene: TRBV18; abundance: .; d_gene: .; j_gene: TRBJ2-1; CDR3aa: CASSNTPRQSDEQFF; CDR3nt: TGTGCCAGCTCAAACACACCGCGGCAGTCCGATGAGCAGTTCTTC
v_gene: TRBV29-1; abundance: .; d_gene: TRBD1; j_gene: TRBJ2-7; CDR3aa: CSVVVGGLYEQYF; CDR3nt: TGCAGCGTTGTGGTAGGGGGCTTGTACGAGCAGTACTTC
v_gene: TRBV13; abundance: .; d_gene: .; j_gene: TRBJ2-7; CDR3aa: CASSSGQPMQYF; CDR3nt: TGTGCCAGCAGCTCAGGACAGCCGATGCAGTACTTC